This TCR beta chain was sequenced during a study of chemoradiotherapy in HPV16-positive cancers. The wider study: Candidate HPV-specific T-cell clones and common TCR motifs came from functional assays in a couple of HPV16-positive patients.

Profiling relied on immunoSEQ multiplex PCR, and the TCRdb table lists in-frame clones only, not all of them. The sample holds about 32,000 clones, 88% seen once. Samples were taken several times over chemoradiotherapy. On this clone itself: The antigen is not known.

The germline V gene encodes CDR1 SGHDT and CDR2 YYEEEE. The CDR3 covers 11 residues. Trimming removed 2 bases at V and 7 bases at J, with 4 bases between. Study observations and caveats: For HPV16-positive patients, expanding HPV-responsive T cells associated with longer recurrence-free survival.

The input for sequencing was blood, taken from a patient who underwent chemoradiotherapy. This sequence was found in a human donor with HPV-associated anogenital cancer. The chain uses TRBV5-6 and TRBJ1-5; D is undetermined. As DNA, the CDR3 is TGTGCCAGCAGCTTAGAACAGCCCCAGCATTTT. Translating gives CASSLEQPQHF.